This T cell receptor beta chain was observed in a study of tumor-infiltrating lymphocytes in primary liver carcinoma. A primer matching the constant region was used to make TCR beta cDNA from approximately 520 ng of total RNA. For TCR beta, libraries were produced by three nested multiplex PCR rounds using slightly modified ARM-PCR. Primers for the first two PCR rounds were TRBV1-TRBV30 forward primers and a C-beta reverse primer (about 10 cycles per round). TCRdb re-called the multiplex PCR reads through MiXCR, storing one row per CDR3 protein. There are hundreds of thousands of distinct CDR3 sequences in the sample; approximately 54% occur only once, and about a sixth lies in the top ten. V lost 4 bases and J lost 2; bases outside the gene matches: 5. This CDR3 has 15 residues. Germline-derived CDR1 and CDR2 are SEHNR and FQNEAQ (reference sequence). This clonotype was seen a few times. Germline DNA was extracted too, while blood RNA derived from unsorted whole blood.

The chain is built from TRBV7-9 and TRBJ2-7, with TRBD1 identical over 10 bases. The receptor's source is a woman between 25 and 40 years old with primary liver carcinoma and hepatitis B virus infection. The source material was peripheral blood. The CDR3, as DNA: TGTGCCAGCAGCTCCTCCGGACAGGGGGCCTACGAGCAGTACTTC. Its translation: CASSSSGQGAYEQYF.